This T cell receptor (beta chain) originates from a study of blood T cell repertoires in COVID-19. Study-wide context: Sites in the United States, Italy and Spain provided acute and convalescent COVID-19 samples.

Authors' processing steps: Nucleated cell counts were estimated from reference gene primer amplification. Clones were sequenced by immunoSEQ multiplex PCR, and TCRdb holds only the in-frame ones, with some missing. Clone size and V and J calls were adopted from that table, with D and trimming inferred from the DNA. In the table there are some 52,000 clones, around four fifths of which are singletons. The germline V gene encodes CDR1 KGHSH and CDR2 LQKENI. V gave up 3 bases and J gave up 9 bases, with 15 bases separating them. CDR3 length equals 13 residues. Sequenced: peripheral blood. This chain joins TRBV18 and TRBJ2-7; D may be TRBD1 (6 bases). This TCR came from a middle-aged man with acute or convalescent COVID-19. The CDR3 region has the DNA TGTGCCAGCTCACCGTACAGGGAAGAGAGGCAGTACTTC. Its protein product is CASSPYREERQYF.